This TCR beta chain was observed in a study of vaccination and CD4 T cells after COVID-19. Overall study context: As their vaccination, participants received two doses of either BNT162b2 or mRNA-1273 vaccine. Sampling after COVID took place at a median of 101 days (range 35 to 161) following diagnosis.

As for treatment: 10-day PBMC culture with coronavirus spike peptide pools or control peptides (ViraFEST assay). Before TCRs were sequenced, ViraFEST expanded antigen-specific T cells with peptide pools. The CDR3 is 13 amino acids. Germline V gene data show CDR1 as MNHNS and CDR2 as SASEGT. V lost 5 bases and J lost 5; bases outside the gene matches: 3. Of note for this clonotype: As yet, its antigen is unknown.

CD4+ T cells that had been cultured provided DNA sequenced with the Oncomine TCR Beta short-read assay. It was cultured CD4+ T cells from which genomic DNA was extracted. TCRdb used MiXCR to reprocess the PCR reads, holding one entry per CDR3 protein. The sample lists around 26,000 distinct CDR3 sequences, roughly 64% occurring once. V and J are TRBV6-1 and TRBJ2-1, with TRBD1 matching over 7 bases. Source material: CD4+ T cells from blood, cultured in vitro. This TCR was sampled from a human donor who had recovered from COVID-19. CDR3 sequence (DNA): TGTGCCAGCAGTAAGGGACAGCACAATGAGCAGTTCTTC. Translation gives CASSKGQHNEQFF.